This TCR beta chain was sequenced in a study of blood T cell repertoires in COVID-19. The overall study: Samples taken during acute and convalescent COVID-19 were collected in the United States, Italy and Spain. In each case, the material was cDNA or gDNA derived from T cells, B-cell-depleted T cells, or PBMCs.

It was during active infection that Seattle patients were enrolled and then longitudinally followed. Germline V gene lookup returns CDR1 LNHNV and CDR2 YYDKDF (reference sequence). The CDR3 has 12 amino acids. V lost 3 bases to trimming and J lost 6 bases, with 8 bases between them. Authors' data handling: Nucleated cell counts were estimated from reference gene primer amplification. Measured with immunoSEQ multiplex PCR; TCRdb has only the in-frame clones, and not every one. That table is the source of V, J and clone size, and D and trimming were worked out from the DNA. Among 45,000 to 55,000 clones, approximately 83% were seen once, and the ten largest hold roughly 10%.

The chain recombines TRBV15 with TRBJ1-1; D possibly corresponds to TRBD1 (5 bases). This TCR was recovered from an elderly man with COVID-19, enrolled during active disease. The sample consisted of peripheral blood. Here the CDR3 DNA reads TGTGCCACCAGCAGTAGGGGTTCTGAAGCTTTCTTT. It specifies CATSSRGSEAFF.